The sequence of this TCR beta chain was determined in a study of blood T cell repertoires in COVID-19. Across the study: There were acute and convalescent COVID-19 samples, and they came from the United States, Italy and Spain. Sample material is recorded as cDNA or gDNA derived from T cells, B-cell-depleted T cells, or PBMCs.

Profiling relied on immunoSEQ multiplex PCR, and the TCRdb table lists in-frame clones only, not all of them. The sample yields 140,000 or so clones, 87% seen once. This clone was observed once. The TCR originated in a woman between 50 and 59 years old with active or convalescent COVID-19. Sequencing used peripheral blood.

CDR3 in amino acids: CASSTRQGPNTEAFF. In nucleotides, the CDR3 is TGTGCCAGCAGCACAAGACAGGGTCCGAACACTGAAGCTTTCTTT. The genes are TRBV13 and TRBJ1-1; 7 nucleotides align to TRBD1. This CDR3 region has 15 residues. Germline V gene sequence: CDR1 PRHDT, CDR2 FYEKMQ (reference sequence). Trimming removed 5 bases from V and 1 base from J; junction bases left unmatched: 7.